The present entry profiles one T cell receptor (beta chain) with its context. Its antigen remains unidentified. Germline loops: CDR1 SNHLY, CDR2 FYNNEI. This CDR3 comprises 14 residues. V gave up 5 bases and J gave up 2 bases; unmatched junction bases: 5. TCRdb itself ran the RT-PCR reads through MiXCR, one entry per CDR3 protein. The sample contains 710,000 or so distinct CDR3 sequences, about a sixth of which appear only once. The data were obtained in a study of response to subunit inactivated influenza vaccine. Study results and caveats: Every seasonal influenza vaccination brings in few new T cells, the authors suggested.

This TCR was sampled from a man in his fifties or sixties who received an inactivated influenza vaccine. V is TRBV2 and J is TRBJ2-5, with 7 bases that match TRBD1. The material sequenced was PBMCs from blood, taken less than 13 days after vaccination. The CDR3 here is CASSFPGQQETQYF. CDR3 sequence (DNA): TGTGCCAGCAGTTTCCCGGGACAGCAAGAGACCCAGTACTTC. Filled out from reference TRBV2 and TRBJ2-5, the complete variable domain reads EPEVTQTPSHQVTQMGQEVILRCVPISNHLYFYWYRQILGQKVEFLVSFYNNEISEKSEIFDDQFSVERPDGSNFTLKIRSTKLEDSAMYFCASSFPGQQETQYFGPGTRLLVL.